These 27 T cell receptor beta chains came from one sample sequenced in a study of T cells in Graves' hyperthyroidism and ophthalmopathy. TCR beta CDR3 sequences were amplified from RNA transcripts. During a first-round RT-PCR of the TCR CDR3, the HTBI primer set was used. TCRdb processed the multiplex PCR reads anew with MiXCR; each CDR3 protein has one entry. The repertoire holds about 560,000 distinct CDR3 sequences, over 15% seen once, with 15% to 20% in the top ten. Sequenced sample: blood. These receptor sequences come from a woman younger than 30 with Graves' hyperthyroidism.

This clonotype showed up many times. The chain is built from TRBV28 and TRBJ1-5; D is ambiguous. The CDR3 consists of 12 residues. The germline V gene encodes CDR1 MDHEN and CDR2 SYDVKM. The germline V and J ends were trimmed by 7 bases and 5 bases, with 9 bases remaining between them. The CDR3 region has the DNA TGTGCCAGCAACGGAATAGATCAGCCCCAGCATTTT. Protein product: CASNGIDQPQHF.

In nucleotides, the CDR3 is TGCAGTGCCAAAACAGGGTGGGGCACAGATACGCAGTATTTT. It is translated as CSAKTGWGTDTQYF. V is TRBV20-1 and J is TRBJ2-3, with a weak D call TRBD1 (6 bases). This CDR3 is 14 amino acids long. CDR1 is DFQATT, CDR2 SNEGSKA, per germline (reference sequence). Trimming stripped 6 bases from V and 1 base from J, with 14 bases between.

This clonotype has just a few counts. The V gene is TRBV14, the J gene TRBJ1-2, with D unresolved. V was cut by 4 bases and J by 6 bases, with 9 bases left in between. CDR3 length: 12 residues. CDR1 and CDR2 from the germline V gene are SGHDN and FVKESK. DNA of the CDR3: TGTGCCAGCAGCCCCTGGAGGGATGGCTACACCTTC. This translates into CASSPWRDGYTF.

This clonotype was counted a few times. The V and J genes are TRBV11-2 and TRBJ1-6, with D hard to call. This CDR3 has 15 residues. Trimming removed 9 bases at V and 7 bases at J, with 19 bases between. CDR1 SGHAT and CDR2 FQNNGV come from the germline V gene. The CDR3 spells CASSIDNFRNSPLHF. CDR3 nucleotides: TGTGCCAGTAGTATAGATAATTTCCGGAATTCACCCCTCCACTTT. Drawing the rest from reference TRBV11-2 and TRBJ1-6, the complete variable domain is EAGVAQSPRYKIIEKRQSVAFWCNPISGHATLYWYQQILGQGPKLLIQFQNNGVVDDSQLPKDRFSAERLKGVDSTLKIQPAKLEDSAVYLCASSIDNFRNSPLHFGNGTRLTVT.

This clonotype was recorded at least ten times. The rearrangement uses TRBV7-8 and TRBJ2-3; D is uncertain. Trimming cost V 4 bases and J 2 bases, with 19 bases left between them. This CDR3 is 17 amino acids long. Per germline, CDR1 SGHVS and CDR2 FQNEAQ. DNA for the CDR3: TGTGCCAGCAGCTACCTCAGGCCCGGACCGTCCACAGATACGCAGTATTTT. Protein sequence: CASSYLRPGPSTDTQYF.

This clonotype was detected only a few times. The chain uses TRBV29-1 and TRBJ2-3; TRBD2 matches 8 bases. This CDR3 is built from 13 residues. The J segment lost 3 bases and the V segment lost 7 bases, leaving 6 bases of the junction unmatched. Germline V gene sequence: CDR1 SQVTM, CDR2 ANQGSEA. The CDR3 region has the DNA TGCAGCGGATACCGGGAGGGTACAGATACGCAGTATTTT. Its translation: CSGYREGTDTQYF.

Ten or more counts support this clonotype. The V gene is TRBV2, the J gene TRBJ2-3, with TRBD2 identical over 12 bases. There are 14 residues in the CDR3. Trimming took 6 bases from V and 8 from J; bases not matched to a gene: 6. Germline lookup yields CDR1 SNHLY and CDR2 FYNNEI. The CDR3: CASSRLAGESTQYF. For the CDR3, the DNA is TGTGCCAGCAGCAGACTAGCGGGGGAGAGTACGCAGTATTTT. The whole variable domain, filled in from reference TRBV2 and TRBJ2-3, reads EPEVTQTPSHQVTQMGQEVILRCVPISNHLYFYWYRQILGQKVEFLVSFYNNEISEKSEIFDDQFSVERPDGSNFTLKIRSTKLEDSAMYFCASSRLAGESTQYFGPGTRLTVL.

On this clonotype itself: A junction boundary mismatches the germline segment, possibly from a read error. This chain uses TRBV24-1 with TRBJ2-1; D not certain. This CDR3 has 16 residues. Germline CDR1 and CDR2: KGHDR and SFDVKD. Here the CDR3 reads CATGDFLSSSYNEQFF. The CDR3 coding sequence is TGTGCCACCGGTGATTTCTTGTCAAGCTCCTACAATGAGCAGTTCTTC.

Details on this clonotype: A much larger clone differs from this one at a single base, so this may be a read error. The chain carries TRBV7-3 and TRBJ2-7; D might be TRBD2 (6 bases). The CDR3 is 14 amino acids. V lost 5 bases to trimming and J lost 7 bases, with 18 bases between them. Germline assignment: CDR1 SGHTA and CDR2 FQGTGA. The CDR3 loop is CASSPTGTLGEQYF. The DNA of the CDR3 is TGTGCCAGCAGCCCAACCGGGACTCTGGGGGAGCAGTACTTC.

Turning to this clonotype: A clone one base away is much larger, so this may be a read error. The chain is built from TRBV18 and TRBJ2-5; TRBD1 matches 10 bases. The end of the DNA fits TRBJ2-1 better, so the J call may be wrong. The CDR3 runs 15 residues. The V gene's germline CDR1 is KGHSH and CDR2 LQKENI. CDR3 nucleotides: TGTGCCAGCTCACCGACCGGGACAGGGGATAATGACCAGTTCTTC. Encoded protein: CASSPTGTGDNDQFF.

At least ten counts were recorded for this clonotype. The gene calls are TRBV18 and TRBJ2-3; no clear D. Germline V gene data show CDR1 as KGHSH and CDR2 as LQKENI. This CDR3 is 14 amino acids long. V was cut by 3 bases and J by 1 base, with 8 bases left in between. Here the CDR3 DNA reads TGTGCCAGCTCACCTTCGATAGGCACAGATACGCAGTATTTT. Translated, it gives CASSPSIGTDTQYF.

This clonotype was seen a few times. This chain connects TRBV27 to TRBJ1-6; D is unresolved. The CDR3 extends over 13 amino acids. V gave up 0 bases and J gave up 7 bases, with 4 bases separating them. CDR1 is MNHEY, CDR2 SMNVEV, per germline (reference sequence). CDR3 nucleotide sequence: TGTGCCAGCAGTTTATCCCAAAATTCACCCCTCCACTTT. The encoded protein is CASSLSQNSPLHF.

This clonotype was recorded many times. The chain couples TRBV5-1 to TRBJ1-1; D may be TRBD1 (5 bases). V dropped 1 base and J dropped 11 bases, with 18 bases sitting between them. This CDR3 has 14 amino acids. CDR1 and CDR2 from the germline V gene are SGHRS and YFSETQ. CDR3 DNA: TGCGCCAGCAGCTTGAGCGGGACGGACGGCAGGGCTTTCTTT. Its translation is CASSLSGTDGRAFF. Variable domain in full (rest from reference TRBV5-1 and TRBJ1-1): KAGVTQTPRYLIKTRGQQVTLSCSPISGHRSVSWYQQTPGQGLQFLFEYFSETQRNKGNFPGRFSGRQFSNSRSEMNVSTLELGDSALYLCASSLSGTDGRAFFGQGTRLTVV.

This clonotype was counted a few times. V gene TRBV20-1 combines with J gene TRBJ2-7; D perhaps matches TRBD1 (6 bases). Germline V gives CDR1 DFQATT, CDR2 SNEGSKA (reference sequence). V gave up 4 bases and J gave up 6 bases, with 19 bases separating them. The CDR3 loop spans 14 amino acids. CDR3 sequence reads: CSANNPNRVSEQYF. Written as DNA, the CDR3 is TGCAGTGCTAATAATCCTAACAGGGTGTCCGAGCAGTACTTC.

Many counts were recorded for this clonotype. The V and J genes are TRBV5-1 and TRBJ2-5; 10 bases are shared with TRBD2. Trimming removed 2 bases from V and 13 bases from J; junction bases left unmatched: 11. This CDR3 is 14 amino acids long. Germline-derived CDR1 and CDR2 are SGHRS and YFSETQ. The CDR3 here is CASSFNSGRPLRYF. In nucleotides, the CDR3 is TGCGCCAGCAGCTTCAATAGCGGGAGGCCCCTTAGGTACTTC.

This chain joins TRBV20-1 and TRBJ1-1; D unclear. Germline V gene data show CDR1 as DFQATT and CDR2 as SNEGSKA (reference sequence). This CDR3 spans 14 amino acids. Trimming took 1 base from V and 1 from J, leaving 10 bases between them. For the CDR3, the DNA is TGCAGTGCTAGAGTCCCAACCCCGAACACTGAAGCTTTCTTT. This encodes CSARVPTPNTEAFF.

This clonotype came up a few times. The rearrangement links TRBV7-2 to TRBJ1-1, with D hard to call. This CDR3 has 15 amino acids. V was pared by 1 base and J by 2 bases, with 11 bases between. Germline loops: CDR1 SGHTA, CDR2 FQGNSA. The CDR3 region is CASSLVARKNTEAFF. Here the CDR3 DNA reads TGTGCCAGCAGCTTAGTGGCCAGGAAAAACACTGAAGCTTTCTTT.

V and J are TRBV6-5 and TRBJ1-4; 7 positions agree with TRBD1. Germline CDR1 reads MNHEY; CDR2 reads SVGAGI. Trimming cost V 2 bases and J 2 bases; bases outside gene matches: 2. The CDR3 consists of 15 residues. The CDR3 is CASSYRGLTNEKLFF. The DNA of the CDR3 is TGTGCCAGCAGTTACAGGGGGCTGACTAATGAAAAACTGTTTTTT.

The CDR3 loop is CASGQTGGDNSPLHF. As DNA, the CDR3 is TGTGCCAGCGGCCAGACAGGGGGGGATAATTCACCCCTCCACTTT. This rearrangement joins TRBV11-2 to TRBJ1-6; TRBD1 aligns across 9 bases. The trim removed 8 bases at V and 5 bases at J, leaving 7 bases unmatched. CDR1 is SGHAT and CDR2 is FQNNGV in the germline V gene. CDR3 size: 15 residues.

This sequence joins TRBV10-3 and TRBJ1-2; D gene unclear. Per germline, CDR1 ENHRY and CDR2 SYGVKD. The CDR3 is 14 amino acids. Trimming shortened V by 6 bases and J by 4 bases, and 15 bases separated the two germline ends. In nucleotides, the CDR3 is TGTGCCATCAGACCAACGCTGGTATTCTATGGCTACACCTTC. Translating it yields CAIRPTLVFYGYTF.

Details on this clonotype: This clone may be a read error of a much larger clone one base away. The chain uses TRBV20-1 and TRBJ2-5; D not certain. The CDR3 is 16 amino acids. V was shortened by 0 bases and J by 5 bases, with 19 bases between the two germline ends. The V gene's germline CDR1 is DFQATT and CDR2 SNEGSKA (reference sequence). The CDR3 sequence: CSAREAKGGLGETQYF. The CDR3 nucleotides read TGCAGTGCTAGAGAGGCCAAGGGCGGTTTGGGGGAGACCCAGTACTTC.

V gene TRBV20-1 combines with J gene TRBJ2-3; TRBD2 matches at 9 bases. The CDR3 consists of 15 residues. J was trimmed by 5 bases and V by 2 bases; bases with no gene match: 8. Per the germline V gene, CDR1 is DFQATT and CDR2 is SNEGSKA (reference sequence). CDR3 DNA: TGCAGTGCTAGACGGGCTAGCGGGAATGAAGATACGCAGTATTTT. It yields the protein CSARRASGNEDTQYF.

The J gene is TRBJ2-1, the V gene TRBV29-1; TRBD2 agrees at 11 bases. Germline assignment: CDR1 SQVTM and CDR2 ANQGSEA. The CDR3 sequence is 14 residues long. V lost 6 bases and J lost 2; bases outside the gene matches: 3. The DNA for the CDR3 is TGCAGCGTGGTAGCGGGGGGGACCTACAATGAGCAGTTCTTC. It is translated as CSVVAGGTYNEQFF.

This clonotype was detected ten times or more. The CDR3 is CASSPRYGYTF. CDR3 DNA: TGTGCCAGCAGTCCGCGGTATGGCTACACCTTC. The J gene is TRBJ1-2, the V gene TRBV28; D is undetermined. Germline CDR1 is MDHEN and CDR2 is SYDVKM. This CDR3 is built from 11 residues. With 5 bases removed from V and 5 bases from J, the gap between germline ends came to 6 bases.

This rearrangement joins TRBV27 to TRBJ1-5, with D hard to call. CDR3 length: 12 residues. Germline CDR1 MNHEY, CDR2 SMNVEV (reference sequence). V gave up 9 bases and J gave up 5 bases, with 11 bases separating them. The DNA of the CDR3 is TGTGCCAGTATCTTAGCCGATCAGCCCCAGCATTTT. Its protein is CASILADQPQHF.

The chain uses TRBV5-4 and TRBJ2-3; D may be TRBD2 (5 bases). The CDR3 length is 17 residues. Deletions cut 0 bases from V and 4 bases from J, with 18 bases between. The V gene's germline CDR1 is SGHNT and CDR2 YYREEE (reference sequence). CDR3: CASSLVIGGRGPDTQYF. In DNA, the CDR3 is TGTGCCAGCAGCTTGGTCATCGGAGGCCGGGGTCCAGATACGCAGTATTTT. Variable domain in full (rest from reference TRBV5-4 and TRBJ2-3): ETGVTQSPTHLIKTRGQQVTLRCSSQSGHNTVSWYQQALGQGPQFIFQYYREEENGRGNFPPRFSGLQFPNYSSELNVNALELDDSALYLCASSLVIGGRGPDTQYFGPGTRLTVL.

In its sample, this clonotype was seen many times. This chain joins TRBV24-1 and TRBJ2-1; no clear D. This CDR3 is built from 14 residues. The germline V gene has CDR1 KGHDR and CDR2 SFDVKD. The V end was cut by 2 bases, the J end by 7 bases, with 11 bases between. Here the CDR3 DNA reads TGTGCCACCAGTGATTGGCGCTTGGCGAATGAGCAGTTCTTC. Encoded protein: CATSDWRLANEQFF.